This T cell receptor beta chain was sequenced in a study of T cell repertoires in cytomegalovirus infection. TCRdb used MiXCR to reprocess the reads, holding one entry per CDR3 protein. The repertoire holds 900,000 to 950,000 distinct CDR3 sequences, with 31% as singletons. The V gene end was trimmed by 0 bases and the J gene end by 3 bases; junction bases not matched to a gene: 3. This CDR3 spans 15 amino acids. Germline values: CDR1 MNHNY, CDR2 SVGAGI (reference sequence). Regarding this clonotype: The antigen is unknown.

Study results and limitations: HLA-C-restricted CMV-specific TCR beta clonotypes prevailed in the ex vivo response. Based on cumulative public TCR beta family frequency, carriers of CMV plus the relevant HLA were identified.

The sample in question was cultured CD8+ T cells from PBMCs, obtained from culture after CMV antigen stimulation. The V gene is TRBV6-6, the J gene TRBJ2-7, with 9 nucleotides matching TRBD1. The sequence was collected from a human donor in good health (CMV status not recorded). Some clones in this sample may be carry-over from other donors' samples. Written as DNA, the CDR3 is TGTGCCAGCAGTTACTCGTGGGACAGGGACTACGAGCAGTACTTC. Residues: CASSYSWDRDYEQYF.